The sequence of this T cell receptor beta chain was determined in a study of blood T cell repertoires in COVID-19. Overall study context: COVID-19 samples, acute and convalescent, were from the United States, Italy and Spain. Sources were T cells, B-cell-depleted T cells, or PBMCs; the material itself was cDNA or gDNA.

Authors' analysis steps: From reference gene primer amplification, estimates of nucleated cell counts were derived. The data were produced by immunoSEQ multiplex PCR, yet TCRdb's version contains in-frame clones alone and is incomplete. D and trimming come from the DNA, and the V and J calls and clone size come from that table. The sample yields 200,000 to 250,000 clones, 80% to 90% seen once. Per the germline V gene, CDR1 is LNHDA and CDR2 is SQIVND (reference sequence). Trimming pared 6 bases from V and 7 bases from J, leaving 21 bases between. This CDR3 contains 15 residues. The source material was peripheral blood. The gene calls are TRBV19 and TRBJ1-1; D not certain. The clonotype was recovered from a man aged 18 to 30 with active or convalescent COVID-19. The CDR3 bases are TGTGCCAGTAGAAGATTTCTGATCCGGGAAGATGAAGCTTTCTTT. Its protein product is CASRRFLIREDEAFF.